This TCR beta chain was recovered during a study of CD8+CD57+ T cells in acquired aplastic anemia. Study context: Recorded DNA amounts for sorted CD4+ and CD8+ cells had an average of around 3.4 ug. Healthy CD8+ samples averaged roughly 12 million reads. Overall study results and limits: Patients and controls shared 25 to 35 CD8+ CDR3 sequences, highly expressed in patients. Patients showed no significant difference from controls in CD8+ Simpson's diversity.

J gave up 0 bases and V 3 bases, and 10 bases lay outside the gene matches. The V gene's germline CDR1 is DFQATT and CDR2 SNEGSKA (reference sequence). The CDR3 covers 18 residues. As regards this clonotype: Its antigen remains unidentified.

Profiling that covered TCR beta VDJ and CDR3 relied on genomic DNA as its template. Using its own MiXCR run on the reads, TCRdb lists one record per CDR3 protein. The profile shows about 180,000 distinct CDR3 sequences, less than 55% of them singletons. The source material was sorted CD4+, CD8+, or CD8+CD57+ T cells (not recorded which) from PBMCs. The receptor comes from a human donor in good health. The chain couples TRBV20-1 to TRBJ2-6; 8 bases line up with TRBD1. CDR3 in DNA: TGCAGTGCTAGGGCACCAGACAGGGGAAGCTCTGGGGCCAACGTCCTGACTTTC. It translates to CSARAPDRGSSGANVLTF.